The 8 T cell receptor beta chains reported below all come from one sample, sequenced in a study of identical twins. TCRdb recomputed calls from the 5' RACE reads with MiXCR, one row per CDR3 protein. Among 400,000 to 550,000 distinct CDR3 sequences listed, approximately 22% were seen once. These same records also appear under a second study, on T cells expressing NK-cell markers.

The sequenced material came from CD4+ T cells sorted from blood. The source of these receptors is a woman aged 18-35 years in good health.

This clonotype showed up just a few times. The CDR3 reads CAISGGTGVPSYEQYF. DNA of the CDR3: TGTGCCATCAGTGGCGGGACTGGGGTTCCCTCCTACGAGCAGTACTTC. The genes are TRBV10-3 and TRBJ2-7, with D perhaps TRBD2 (6 bases). Germline CDR1 ENHRY, CDR2 SYGVKD. The ends were cut back, 4 bases at V and 0 bases at J, with 16 bases in the middle. The CDR3 loop spans 16 amino acids.

The CDR3 region has the DNA TGTGCCAGCAGTGAATCTCAGGGTCAAACTGAAGCTTTCTTT. Translated, it gives CASSESQGQTEAFF. The V gene is TRBV6-1, the J gene TRBJ1-1, with D perhaps TRBD1 (5 bases). CDR3 size: 14 residues. V shed 2 bases and J shed 5 bases, with 12 bases lying between them. Germline CDR1 MNHNS, CDR2 SASEGT.

V usage is TRBV11-1 and J usage is TRBJ1-6; TRBD1 agrees at 7 bases. The germline gives CDR1 SGHAT, CDR2 FQDESV (reference sequence). V trimming: 5 bases; J trimming: 9 bases; junction bases outside the gene matches: 4. This CDR3 is 13 amino acids long. The CDR3 is CASSPGGFSPLHF. CDR3 DNA sequence: TGTGCCAGCAGCCCAGGGGGATTTTCACCCCTCCACTTT.

The chain has TRBV7-9 and TRBJ1-1, with 7 bases matching TRBD1. Germline CDR1 reads SEHNR; CDR2 reads FQNEAQ (reference sequence). CDR3 length: 17 residues. J was trimmed by 2 bases and V by 2 bases; bases with no gene match: 11. The CDR3 bases are TGTGCCAGCAGCTTACCCGAGCGGGACAGACTAAACACTGAAGCTTTCTTT. Translation gives CASSLPERDRLNTEAFF.

The CDR3 loop is CASINPGTTQEKLFF. The CDR3 region has the DNA TGTGCCAGCATTAACCCCGGGACCACCCAGGAAAAACTGTTTTTT. The chain combines TRBV6-2 or TRBV6-3 with TRBJ1-4, with D possibly being TRBD1 (5 bases). Germline lookup yields CDR1 MNHEY and CDR2 SVGEGT. This CDR3 comprises 15 residues. Trimming cost V 7 bases and J 8 bases, with 20 bases left between them.

The table lists this clonotype with a few counts. The J gene is TRBJ2-7, the V gene TRBV20-1; D is possibly TRBD1 or TRBD2 (6 bases each). The CDR3 is made up of 12 amino acids. Trimming took off 5 bases at V and 2 bases at J, with 10 bases between the two ends. Germline V gene data show CDR1 as DFQATT and CDR2 as SNEGSKA (reference sequence). The CDR3 DNA follows: TGCAGTGCTCCACGGGGGCCCTACGAGCAGTACTTC. This translates into CSAPRGPYEQYF.

This clonotype was detected once. The chain carries TRBV10-3 and TRBJ2-1; D gene uncertain. The CDR3 runs 16 residues. Per germline, CDR1 ENHRY and CDR2 SYGVKD. The V end was cut by 0 bases, the J end by 6 bases, with 15 bases between. The CDR3 DNA is TGTGCCATCAGTGAGTCCCATGGTGGAGCTCTCAATGAGCAGTTCTTC. It codes for CAISESHGGALNEQFF.

This rearrangement joins TRBV11-3 to TRBJ2-1; D might be TRBD1 (6 bases). Looked up from germline, CDR1 is SGHNT and CDR2 is YENEEA. This CDR3 spans 13 amino acids. V was clipped by 3 bases and J by 7 bases, with 10 bases between them. The chain's CDR3 is CASSLGHMNEQFF. CDR3 DNA sequence: TGTGCCAGCAGCTTGGGACACATGAATGAGCAGTTCTTC.